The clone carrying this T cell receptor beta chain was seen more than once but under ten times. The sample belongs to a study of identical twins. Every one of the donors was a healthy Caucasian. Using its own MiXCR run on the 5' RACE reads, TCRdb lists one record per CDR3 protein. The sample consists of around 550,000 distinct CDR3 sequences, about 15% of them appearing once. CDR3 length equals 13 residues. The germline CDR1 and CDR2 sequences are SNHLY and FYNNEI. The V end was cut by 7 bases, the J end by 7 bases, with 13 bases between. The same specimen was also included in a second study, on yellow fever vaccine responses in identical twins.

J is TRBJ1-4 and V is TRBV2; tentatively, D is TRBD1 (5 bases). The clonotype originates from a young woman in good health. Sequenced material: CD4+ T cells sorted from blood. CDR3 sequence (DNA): TGTGCCAGCACCCGGACCGGGGGTGAAAAACTGTTTTTT. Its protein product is CASTRTGGEKLFF.